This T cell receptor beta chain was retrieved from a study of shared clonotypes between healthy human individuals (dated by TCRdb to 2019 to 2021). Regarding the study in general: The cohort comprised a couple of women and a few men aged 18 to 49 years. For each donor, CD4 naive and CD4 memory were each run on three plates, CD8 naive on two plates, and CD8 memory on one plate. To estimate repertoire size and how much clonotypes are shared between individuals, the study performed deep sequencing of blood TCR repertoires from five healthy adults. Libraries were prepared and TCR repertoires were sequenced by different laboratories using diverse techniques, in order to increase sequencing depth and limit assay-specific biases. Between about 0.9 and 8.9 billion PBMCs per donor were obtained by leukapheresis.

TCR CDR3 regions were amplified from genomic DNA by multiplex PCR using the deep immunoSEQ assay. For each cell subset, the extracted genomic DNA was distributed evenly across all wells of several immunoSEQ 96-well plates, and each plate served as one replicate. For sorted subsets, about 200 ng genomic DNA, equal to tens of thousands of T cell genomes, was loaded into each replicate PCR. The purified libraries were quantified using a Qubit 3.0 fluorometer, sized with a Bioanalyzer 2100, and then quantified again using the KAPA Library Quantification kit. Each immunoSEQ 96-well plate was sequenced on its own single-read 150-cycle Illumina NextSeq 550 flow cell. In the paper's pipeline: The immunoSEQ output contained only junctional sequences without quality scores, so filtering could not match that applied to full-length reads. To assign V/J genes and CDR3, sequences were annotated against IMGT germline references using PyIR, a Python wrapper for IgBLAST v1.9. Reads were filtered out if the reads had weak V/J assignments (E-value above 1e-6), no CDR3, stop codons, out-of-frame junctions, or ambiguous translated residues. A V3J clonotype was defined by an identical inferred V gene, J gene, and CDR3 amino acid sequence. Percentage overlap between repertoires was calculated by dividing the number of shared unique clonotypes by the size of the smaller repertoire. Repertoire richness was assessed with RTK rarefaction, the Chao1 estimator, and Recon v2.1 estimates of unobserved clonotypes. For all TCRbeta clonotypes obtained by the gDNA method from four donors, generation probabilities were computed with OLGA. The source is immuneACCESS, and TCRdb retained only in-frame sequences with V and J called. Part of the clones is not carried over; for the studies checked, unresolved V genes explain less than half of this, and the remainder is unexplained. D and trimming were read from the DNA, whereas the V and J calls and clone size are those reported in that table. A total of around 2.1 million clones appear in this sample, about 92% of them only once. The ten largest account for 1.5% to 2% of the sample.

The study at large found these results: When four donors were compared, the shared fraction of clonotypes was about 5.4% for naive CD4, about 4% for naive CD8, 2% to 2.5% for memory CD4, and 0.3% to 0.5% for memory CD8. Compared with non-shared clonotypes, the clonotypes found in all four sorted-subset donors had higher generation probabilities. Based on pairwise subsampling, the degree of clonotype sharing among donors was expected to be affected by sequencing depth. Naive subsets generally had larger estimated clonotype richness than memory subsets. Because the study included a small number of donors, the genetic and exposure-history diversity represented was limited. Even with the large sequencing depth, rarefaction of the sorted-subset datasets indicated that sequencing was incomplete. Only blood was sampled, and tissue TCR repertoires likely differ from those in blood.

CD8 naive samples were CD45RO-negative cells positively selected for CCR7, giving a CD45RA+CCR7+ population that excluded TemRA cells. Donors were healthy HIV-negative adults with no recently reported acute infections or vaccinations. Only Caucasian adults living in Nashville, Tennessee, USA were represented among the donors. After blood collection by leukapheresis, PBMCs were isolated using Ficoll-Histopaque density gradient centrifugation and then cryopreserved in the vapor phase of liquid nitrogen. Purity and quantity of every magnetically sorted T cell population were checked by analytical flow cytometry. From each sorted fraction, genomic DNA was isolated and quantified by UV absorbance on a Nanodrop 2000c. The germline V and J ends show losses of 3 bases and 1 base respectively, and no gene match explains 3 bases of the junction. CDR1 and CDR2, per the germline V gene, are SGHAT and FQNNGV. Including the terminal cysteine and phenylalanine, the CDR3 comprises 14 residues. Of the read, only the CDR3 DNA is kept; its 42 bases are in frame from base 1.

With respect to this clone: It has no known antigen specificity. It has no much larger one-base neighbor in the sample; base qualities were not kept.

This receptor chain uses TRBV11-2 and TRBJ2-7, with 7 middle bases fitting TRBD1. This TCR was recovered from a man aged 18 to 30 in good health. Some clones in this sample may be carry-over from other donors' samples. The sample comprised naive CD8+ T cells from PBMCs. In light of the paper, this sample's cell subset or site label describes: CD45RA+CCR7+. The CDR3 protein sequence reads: CASSFPGQSYEQYF. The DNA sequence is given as TGTGCCAGCAGCTTTCCGGGACAGTCCTACGAGCAGTACTTC.